These 23 T cell receptor beta chains were all obtained from the same sample, sequenced in a study of long-term antiretroviral therapy in people with HIV. Assay version v3.0 of immunoSEQ was used, and it was run at survey level. The protocol was immunoSEQ multiplex PCR, while the TCRdb copy is restricted to in-frame clones and leaves out a portion. The table has tens of thousands of clones, 88% seen once. The sample in question was unsorted PBMCs, obtained 0.5 years after starting antiretroviral therapy. The receptors were sampled from a young woman with HIV.

The chain has TRBV6-1 and TRBJ2-4; no firm D call. Germline V gene sequence: CDR1 MNHNS, CDR2 SASEGT. The CDR3 length is 13 residues. Trimming cost V 5 bases and J 6 bases, with 11 bases left between them. This CDR3 is CASSPQSVNIQYF. The CDR3 DNA follows: TGTGCCAGCAGTCCACAGTCGGTAAACATTCAGTACTTC.

The chain couples TRBV9 to TRBJ1-2, with TRBD1 as a possible D gene (5 bases). Germline assignment: CDR1 SGDLS and CDR2 YYNGEE. V lost 4 bases, J lost 4 bases, and 14 bases lay in between. The CDR3 consists of 14 residues. The CDR3 bases are TGTGCCAGCAGCTCGGGACTTCGGGCCTATGGCTACACCTTC. The encoded protein is CASSSGLRAYGYTF.

V is TRBV2 and J is TRBJ2-1; 10 positions match TRBD2. V trimming: 8 bases; J trimming: 4 bases; junction bases outside the gene matches: 11. The CDR3 is made up of 16 amino acids. Germline V gene sequence: CDR1 SNHLY, CDR2 FYNNEI. The CDR3 sequence: CASRSPGTSAYNEQFF. In nucleotides, the CDR3 is TGTGCCAGCCGCAGTCCCGGGACTAGCGCGTACAATGAGCAGTTCTTC. The full variable domain, with the rest looked up from reference TRBV2 and TRBJ2-1, is EPEVTQTPSHQVTQMGQEVILRCVPISNHLYFYWYRQILGQKVEFLVSFYNNEISEKSEIFDDQFSVERPDGSNFTLKIRSTKLEDSAMYFCASRSPGTSAYNEQFFGPGTRLTVL.

The chain joins TRBV11-2 to TRBJ1-1; no firm D call. The CDR3 totals 14 residues. The V gene lost 0 bases and the J gene lost 11 bases, with 16 bases spanning the gap. Germline values: CDR1 SGHAT, CDR2 FQNNGV. The CDR3 DNA reads TGTGCCAGCAGCTTAGAAAGATACTCAGTCGGGGCTTTCTTT. Translated: CASSLERYSVGAFF.

The rearrangement uses TRBV2 and TRBJ1-5; D gene ambiguous. CDR3 size: 13 residues. Germline V CDR1 and CDR2: SNHLY, FYNNEI. The CDR3 DNA reads as TGTGTAGGGAGTAAGAGTCCCAATCAGCCCCAGCATTTT. It yields the protein CVGSKSPNQPQHF.

The gene calls are TRBV5-6 and TRBJ2-7, with TRBD2 as a possible D gene (6 bases). V was clipped by 4 bases and J by 3 bases, with 17 bases between them. Per germline, CDR1 SGHDT and CDR2 YYEEEE. The length of the CDR3 is 15 residues. The CDR3 spells CASSAGRQARYEQYF. The CDR3 DNA reads as TGTGCCAGCAGCGCGGGGAGGCAGGCTCGCTACGAGCAGTACTTC.

This chain links TRBV18 with TRBJ1-5; D gene unclear. There are 14 residues in the CDR3. Germline V gene sequence: CDR1 KGHSH, CDR2 LQKENI. Trimming shortened V by 2 bases and J by 5 bases, and 10 bases separated the two germline ends. Here the CDR3 DNA reads TGTGCCAGCTCACCATCTGGGTTGGATCAGCCCCAGCATTTT. It specifies CASSPSGLDQPQHF.

The chain joins TRBV19 to TRBJ2-1; 10 bases fit TRBD1. CDR1 is LNHDA, CDR2 SQIVND, per germline (reference sequence). The junction had 7 bases not matched to a gene; V was cut back by 4 bases and J by 4 bases. This CDR3 has 16 residues. The CDR3 loop is CASSTPGQGTYNEQFF. The CDR3 DNA sequence: TGTGCCAGTAGTACCCCGGGACAGGGGACTTACAATGAGCAGTTCTTC.

This clone was picked up one time. V usage is TRBV10-3 and J usage is TRBJ2-1; D may correspond to TRBD1 or TRBD2 (5 bases each). The V gene's germline CDR1 is ENHRY and CDR2 SYGVKD. V was clipped by 2 bases and J by 6 bases, with 8 bases between them. CDR3 length equals 13 residues. CDR3 nucleotides: TGTGCCATCAGTGAGGATGGGGGCAATGAGCAGTTCTTC. It encodes CAISEDGGNEQFF.

The V gene is TRBV9, the J gene TRBJ1-4; TRBD1 is a possible D gene (5 bases). Trimming left V 0 bases short and J 3 bases short, with 12 bases between. This CDR3 has 16 residues. Germline V CDR1 and CDR2: SGDLS, YYNGEE. This CDR3 is CASSVEFGGSNEKLFF. Here the CDR3 DNA reads TGTGCCAGCAGCGTAGAGTTCGGGGGGTCTAATGAAAAACTGTTTTTT.

The chain uses TRBV11-3 and TRBJ1-1, with TRBD1 matching over 7 bases. Germline CDR1 is SGHNT and CDR2 is YENEEA. V lost 5 bases, J lost 5 bases, and 8 bases stayed unmatched. CDR3 length: 14 amino acids. CDR3 sequence: CASSPRQGVTEAFF. Written as DNA, the CDR3 is TGTGCCAGCAGCCCGCGACAGGGAGTAACTGAAGCTTTCTTT.

The J gene is TRBJ1-2, the V gene TRBV5-6; TRBD1 matches at 8 bases. This CDR3 is built from 16 residues. Losses at the gene ends were 4 bases for V and 8 bases for J; bases not matched to a gene: 16. Germline CDR1 reads SGHDT; CDR2 reads YYEEEE. CDR3 sequence: CASSVPGQAFLGGYTF. The DNA for the CDR3 is TGTGCCAGCAGCGTCCCGGGACAGGCGTTTCTTGGCGGCTACACCTTC. Full variable domain (outside the CDR3, taken from reference TRBV5-6 and TRBJ1-2): DAGVTQSPTHLIKTRGQQVTLRCSPKSGHDTVSWYQQALGQGPQFIFQYYEEEERQRGNFPDRFSGHQFPNYSSELNVNALLLGDSALYLCASSVPGQAFLGGYTFGSGTRLTVV.

The chain couples TRBV5-6 to TRBJ2-7; no reliable D call. The CDR3 spans 13 residues. With 2 bases removed from V and 5 bases from J, the gap between germline ends came to 11 bases. Germline-derived CDR1 and CDR2 are SGHDT and YYEEEE. The CDR3 is CASSFIHVNEQYF. In DNA, the CDR3 is TGTGCCAGCAGCTTCATCCACGTCAACGAGCAGTACTTC.

This sequence joins TRBV7-2 and TRBJ1-1; 7 nucleotides line up with TRBD1. Germline V CDR1 and CDR2: SGHTA, FQGNSA. Losses at the gene ends were 4 bases for V and 3 bases for J; bases not matched to a gene: 5. CDR3 size: 14 residues. As DNA, the CDR3 is TGTGCCAGCAGCTCAAGAGGGGGCGACACTGAAGCTTTCTTT. Translating gives CASSSRGGDTEAFF.

The genes are TRBV6-5 and TRBJ1-2, with D unresolved. V was trimmed by 0 bases and J by 1 base, leaving 9 bases between them. The CDR3 is made up of 15 amino acids. Germline V lookup: CDR1 MNHEY, CDR2 SVGAGI. Here the CDR3 reads CASSYSGPHNYGYTF. Written as DNA, the CDR3 is TGTGCCAGCAGTTACTCCGGGCCGCATAACTATGGCTACACCTTC.

V and J are TRBV7-3 and TRBJ2-3, with D tentatively TRBD2 (7 bases). The CDR3 is 15 residues long. From germline, CDR1 is SGHTA and CDR2 FQGTGA. Trimming took 5 bases from V and 5 from J, leaving 17 bases between them. CDR3 nucleotide sequence: TGTGCCAGCAGCCCCGAGGGGGGGAGTGGAGATACGCAGTATTTT. Translating it yields CASSPEGGSGDTQYF.

V is TRBV2 and J is TRBJ1-1, with a tentative D call TRBD1 (5 bases). Looked up from germline, CDR1 is SNHLY and CDR2 is FYNNEI. This CDR3 spans 14 amino acids. V lost 6 bases to trimming and J lost 0 bases, with 11 bases between them. The CDR3 nucleotides read TGTGCCAGCAGCCGTCGGGGGGTGAACACTGAAGCTTTCTTT. This codes for CASSRRGVNTEAFF.

This sequence joins TRBV10-3 and TRBJ2-3; D may be TRBD2 (6 bases). CDR3 length equals 15 residues. V was trimmed by 0 bases and J by 6 bases, leaving 13 bases between them. CDR1 is ENHRY and CDR2 is SYGVKD in the germline V gene. The CDR3 bases are TGTGCCATCAGTGAGTCGCCAGGGAGGAAGGATACGCAGTATTTT. It is translated as CAISESPGRKDTQYF.

V and J are TRBV18 and TRBJ1-1; D is unresolved. V dropped 2 bases and J dropped 3 bases, with 10 bases sitting between them. In germline, CDR1 is KGHSH, CDR2 LQKENI. There are 14 residues in the CDR3. DNA for the CDR3: TGTGCCAGCTCACCAGAGTCCCGTGACACTGAAGCTTTCTTT. This sequence encodes CASSPESRDTEAFF.

The chain joins TRBV10-3 to TRBJ2-3; 8 nucleotides match TRBD1. Trimming cost V 3 bases and J 0 bases; bases outside gene matches: 5. From germline, CDR1 is ENHRY and CDR2 SYGVKD. The CDR3 length is 16 residues. CDR3 in DNA: TGTGCCATCAGTGAAGTGACAGGGGTTAGCACAGATACGCAGTATTTT. It translates to CAISEVTGVSTDTQYF.

The rearrangement joins TRBV6-5 to TRBJ2-1; TRBD2 agrees at 9 bases. The CDR3 consists of 15 residues. CDR1 is MNHEY, CDR2 SVGAGI, per germline. V was clipped by 3 bases and J by 5 bases; unmatched bases: 5. CDR3 loop: CASSYSASGNNEQFF. In nucleotides, the CDR3 is TGTGCCAGCAGTTATTCCGCTAGCGGGAACAATGAGCAGTTCTTC.

The chain has TRBV27 and TRBJ2-2, with D maybe TRBD1 (6 bases). CDR1 and CDR2 from the germline V gene are MNHEY and SMNVEV (reference sequence). The ends were cut back, 6 bases at V and 2 bases at J, with 10 bases in the middle. The CDR3 length is 14 residues. In DNA, the CDR3 is TGTGCCAGCAGCCTCGGGACAAACACCGGGGAGCTGTTTTTT. The encoded protein is CASSLGTNTGELFF.

The chain is built from TRBV5-1 and TRBJ2-7; D is unclear. CDR3 length equals 14 residues. The germline V gene has CDR1 SGHRS and CDR2 YFSETQ. V was cut by 0 bases and J by 5 bases, with 12 bases left in between. The CDR3 is CASSLEFSNDEQYF. CDR3 DNA sequence: TGCGCCAGCAGCTTGGAGTTCTCTAACGACGAGCAGTACTTC. The variable domain in full, completed from reference TRBV5-1 and TRBJ2-7, reads KAGVTQTPRYLIKTRGQQVTLSCSPISGHRSVSWYQQTPGQGLQFLFEYFSETQRNKGNFPGRFSGRQFSNSRSEMNVSTLELGDSALYLCASSLEFSNDEQYFGPGTRLTVT.